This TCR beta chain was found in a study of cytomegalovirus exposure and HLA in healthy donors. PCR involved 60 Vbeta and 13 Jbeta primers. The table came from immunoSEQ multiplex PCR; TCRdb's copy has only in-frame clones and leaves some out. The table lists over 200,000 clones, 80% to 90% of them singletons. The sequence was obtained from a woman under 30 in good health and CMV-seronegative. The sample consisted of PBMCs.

As DNA, the CDR3 is TGTGCCAGCAGTTCTCGTAGCGGGAGGATTGGAGAGCAGTACTTC. Translating it yields CASSSRSGRIGEQYF. V is TRBV7-8 and J is TRBJ2-7; TRBD2 matches at 10 bases. Germline CDR1 is SGHVS and CDR2 is FQNEAQ. This CDR3 has 15 amino acids. J was trimmed by 7 bases and V by 6 bases; bases with no gene match: 12. Drawing the rest from reference TRBV7-8 and TRBJ2-7, the complete variable domain is GAGVSQSPRYKVAKRGQDVALRCDPISGHVSLFWYQQALGQGPEFLTYFQNEAQLDKSGLPSDRFFAERPEGSVSTLKIQRTQQEDSAVYLCASSSRSGRIGEQYFGPGTRLTVT.